The 5 T cell receptor beta chains in this list originate from one sample, sequenced in a study of blood T cell repertoires in COVID-19. Clones were read by immunoSEQ multiplex PCR, and TCRdb kept only the in-frame ones, dropping some. The table has under 200,000 clones, around 88% seen once; the top ten hold 3.6%. The source material was PBMCs or T cells enriched from blood (not recorded which). These receptors were obtained from a woman in her forties or fifties in a cohort exposed to, infected with or recovered from COVID-19 (not recorded which).

This clone came up once. V usage is TRBV2 and J usage is TRBJ2-3; 8 bases align to TRBD1. Germline V CDR1 and CDR2: SNHLY, FYNNEI. Trimming removed 5 bases from V and 4 bases from J; junction bases left unmatched: 5. The CDR3 is 14 amino acids. CDR3 nucleotides: TGTGCCAGCAGTCCTGACAGGGGAGCAGATACGCAGTATTTT. It specifies CASSPDRGADTQYF.

V usage is TRBV15 and J usage is TRBJ2-7, with TRBD2 matching 11 bases. Germline CDR1 and CDR2: LNHNV and YYDKDF (reference sequence). J was trimmed by 4 bases and V by 5 bases; bases with no gene match: 10. CDR3 length equals 16 residues. CDR3 in amino acids: CATSGSLAGVSYEQYF. In DNA, the CDR3 is TGTGCCACCAGCGGGTCACTAGCGGGAGTGAGTTACGAGCAGTACTTC.

The chain carries TRBV19 and TRBJ1-5, with no clear D. CDR3 length: 14 amino acids. From germline, CDR1 is LNHDA and CDR2 SQIVND (reference sequence). V was shortened by 6 bases and J by 2 bases, with 11 bases between the two germline ends. CDR3 sequence: CASRATGGNQPQHF. The CDR3 DNA follows: TGTGCCAGTAGGGCAACCGGGGGCAATCAGCCCCAGCATTTT.

The chain joins TRBV18 to TRBJ1-1, with a possible D match to TRBD1 (6 bases). Germline V gene lookup returns CDR1 KGHSH and CDR2 LQKENI. With 3 bases removed from V and 1 base from J, the gap between germline ends came to 9 bases. The CDR3 has 14 residues. The CDR3 nucleotides are TGTGCCAGCTCACCTTTACAGGGGAACACTGAAGCTTTCTTT. Translating gives CASSPLQGNTEAFF. The whole variable domain, filled in from reference TRBV18 and TRBJ1-1, reads NAGVMQNPRHLVRRRGQEARLRCSPMKGHSHVYWYRQLPEEGLKFMVYLQKENIIDESGMPKERFSAEFPKEGPSILRIQQVVRGDSAAYFCASSPLQGNTEAFFGQGTRLTVV.

This chain uses TRBV5-1 with TRBJ1-1; 8 bases line up with TRBD1. J gave up 7 bases and V 4 bases, and 12 bases lay outside the gene matches. CDR1 is SGHRS and CDR2 is YFSETQ in the germline V gene. This CDR3 has 15 residues. The DNA for the CDR3 is TGCGCCAGCAGCCGAACGACAGGGGAAGGTGGTGAAGCTTTCTTT. Translation: CASSRTTGEGGEAFF. Using reference TRBV5-1 and TRBJ1-1 for the parts outside the CDR3, the full variable domain is KAGVTQTPRYLIKTRGQQVTLSCSPISGHRSVSWYQQTPGQGLQFLFEYFSETQRNKGNFPGRFSGRQFSNSRSEMNVSTLELGDSALYLCASSRTTGEGGEAFFGQGTRLTVV.